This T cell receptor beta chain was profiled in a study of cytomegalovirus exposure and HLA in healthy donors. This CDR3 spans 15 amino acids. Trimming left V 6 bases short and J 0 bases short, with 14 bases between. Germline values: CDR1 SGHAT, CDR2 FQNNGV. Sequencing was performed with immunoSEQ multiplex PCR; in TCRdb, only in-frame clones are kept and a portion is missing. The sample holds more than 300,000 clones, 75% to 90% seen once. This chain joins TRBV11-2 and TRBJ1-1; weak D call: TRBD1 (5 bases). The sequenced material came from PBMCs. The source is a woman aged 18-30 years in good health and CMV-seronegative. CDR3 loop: CASRRTGGVNTEAFF. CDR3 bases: TGTGCCAGCAGACGAACCGGAGGGGTGAACACTGAAGCTTTCTTT.